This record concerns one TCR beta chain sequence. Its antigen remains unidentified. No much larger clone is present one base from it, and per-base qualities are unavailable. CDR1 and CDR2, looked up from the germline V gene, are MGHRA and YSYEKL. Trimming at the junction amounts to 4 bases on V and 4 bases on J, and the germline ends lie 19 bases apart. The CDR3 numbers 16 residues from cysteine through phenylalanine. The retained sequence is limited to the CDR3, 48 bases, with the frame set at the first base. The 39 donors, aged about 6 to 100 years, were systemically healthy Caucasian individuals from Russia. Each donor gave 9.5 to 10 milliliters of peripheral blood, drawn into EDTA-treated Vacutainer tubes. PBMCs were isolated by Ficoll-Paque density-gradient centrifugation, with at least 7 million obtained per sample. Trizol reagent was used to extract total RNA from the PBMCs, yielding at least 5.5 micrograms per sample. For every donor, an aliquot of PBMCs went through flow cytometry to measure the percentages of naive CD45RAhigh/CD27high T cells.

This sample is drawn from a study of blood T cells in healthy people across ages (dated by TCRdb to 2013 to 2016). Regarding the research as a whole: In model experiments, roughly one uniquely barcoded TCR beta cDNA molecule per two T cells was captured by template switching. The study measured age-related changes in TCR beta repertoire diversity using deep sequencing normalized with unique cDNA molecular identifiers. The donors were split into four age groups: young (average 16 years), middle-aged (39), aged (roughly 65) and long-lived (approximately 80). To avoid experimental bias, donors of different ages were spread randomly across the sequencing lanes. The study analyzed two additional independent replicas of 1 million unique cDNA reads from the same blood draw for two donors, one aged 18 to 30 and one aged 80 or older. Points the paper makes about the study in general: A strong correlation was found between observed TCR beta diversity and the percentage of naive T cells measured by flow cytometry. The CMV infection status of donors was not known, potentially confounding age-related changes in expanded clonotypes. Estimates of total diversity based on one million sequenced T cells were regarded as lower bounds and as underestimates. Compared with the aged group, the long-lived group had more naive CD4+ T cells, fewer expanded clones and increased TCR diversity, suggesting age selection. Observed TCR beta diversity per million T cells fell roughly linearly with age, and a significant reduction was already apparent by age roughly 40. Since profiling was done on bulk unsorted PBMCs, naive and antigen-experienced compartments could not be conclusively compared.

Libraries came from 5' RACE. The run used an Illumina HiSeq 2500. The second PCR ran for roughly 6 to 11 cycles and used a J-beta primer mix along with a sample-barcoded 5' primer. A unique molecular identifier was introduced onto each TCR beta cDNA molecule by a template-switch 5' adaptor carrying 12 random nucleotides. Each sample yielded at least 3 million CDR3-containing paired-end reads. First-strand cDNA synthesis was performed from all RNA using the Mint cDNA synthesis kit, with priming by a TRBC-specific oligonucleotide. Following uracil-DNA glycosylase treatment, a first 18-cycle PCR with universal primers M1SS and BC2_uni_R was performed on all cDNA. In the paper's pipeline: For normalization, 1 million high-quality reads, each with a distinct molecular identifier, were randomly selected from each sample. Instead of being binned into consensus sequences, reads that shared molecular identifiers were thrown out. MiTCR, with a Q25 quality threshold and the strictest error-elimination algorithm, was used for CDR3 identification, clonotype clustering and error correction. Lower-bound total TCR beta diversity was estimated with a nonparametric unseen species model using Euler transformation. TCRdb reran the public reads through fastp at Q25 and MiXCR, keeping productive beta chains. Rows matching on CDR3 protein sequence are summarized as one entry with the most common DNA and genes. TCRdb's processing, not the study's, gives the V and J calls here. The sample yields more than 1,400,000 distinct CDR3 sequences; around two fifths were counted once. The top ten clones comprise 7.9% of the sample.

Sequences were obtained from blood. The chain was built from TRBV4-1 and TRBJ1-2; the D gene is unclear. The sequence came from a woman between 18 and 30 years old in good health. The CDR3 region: CASSRQVRETSYGYTF. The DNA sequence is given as TGCGCCAGCAGCCGCCAGGTGAGGGAGACTAGCTATGGCTACACCTTC.